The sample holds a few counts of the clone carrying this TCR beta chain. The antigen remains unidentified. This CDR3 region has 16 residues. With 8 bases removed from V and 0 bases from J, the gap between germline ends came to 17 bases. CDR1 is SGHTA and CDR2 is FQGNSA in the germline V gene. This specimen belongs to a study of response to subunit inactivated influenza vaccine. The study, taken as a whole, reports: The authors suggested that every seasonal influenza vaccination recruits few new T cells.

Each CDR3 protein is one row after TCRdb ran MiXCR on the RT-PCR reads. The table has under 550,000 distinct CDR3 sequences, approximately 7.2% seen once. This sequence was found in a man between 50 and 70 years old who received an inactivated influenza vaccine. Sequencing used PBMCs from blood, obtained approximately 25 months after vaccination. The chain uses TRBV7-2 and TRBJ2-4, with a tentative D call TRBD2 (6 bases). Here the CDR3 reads CASVARDALAKNIQYF. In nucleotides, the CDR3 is TGTGCCAGCGTAGCGCGGGACGCCCTAGCCAAAAACATTCAGTACTTC.